The text below deals with one T cell receptor (beta chain). CDR3 length equals 15 residues. Trimming left V 1 base short and J 2 bases short, with 10 bases between. Germline-derived CDR1 and CDR2 are SGHNT and YYREEE (reference sequence). These data come from a study of low-dose radiotherapy and immunotherapy resistance in tumors. Study overall: On an every-two-weeks schedule, patients received intravenous nivolumab 240 mg, along with ipilimumab 1 mg/kg every six weeks.

Time point here: after trial treatment. Treatment described: LDRT plus nivolumab, ipilimumab, low-dose cyclophosphamide and aspirin (RACIN trial). Priming of first-strand cDNA relied on TRAV- and TRBV-specific primers (covering alpha and beta chains). PCR amplification of the TCRs was performed with Phusion for 15 to 25 PCR cycles, and it relied on a constant-region primer together with a V-primer adapter. TCRdb re-derived calls from the reads in MiXCR, one entry per CDR3 protein. The sample lists tens of thousands of distinct CDR3 sequences, more than 20% seen once, with 9.5% to 15% in the top ten.

The chain is built from TRBV5-4 and TRBJ2-1; D possibly corresponds to TRBD1 (6 bases). The sample was PBMCs, taken after low-dose radiotherapy plus immunotherapy. This TCR derives from a female donor with ovarian cancer. CDR3 coding DNA: TGTGCCAGCAGCTTGATTACAGGGACCTACAATGAGCAGTTCTTC. Its translation: CASSLITGTYNEQFF.